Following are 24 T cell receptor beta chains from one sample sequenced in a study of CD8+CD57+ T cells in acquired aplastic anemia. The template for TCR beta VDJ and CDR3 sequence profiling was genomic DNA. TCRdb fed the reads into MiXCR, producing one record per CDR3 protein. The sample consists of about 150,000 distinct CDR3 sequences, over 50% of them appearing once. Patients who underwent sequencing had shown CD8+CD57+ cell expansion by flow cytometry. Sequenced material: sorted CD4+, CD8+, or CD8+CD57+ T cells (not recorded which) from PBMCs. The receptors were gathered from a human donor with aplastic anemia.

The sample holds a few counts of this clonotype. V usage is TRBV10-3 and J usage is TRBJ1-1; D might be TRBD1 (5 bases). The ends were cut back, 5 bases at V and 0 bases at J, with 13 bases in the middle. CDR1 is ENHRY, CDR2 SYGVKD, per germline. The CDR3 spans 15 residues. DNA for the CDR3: TGTGCCATCAGTTTAGGCGGGGCCGTGAACACTGAAGCTTTCTTT. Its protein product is CAISLGGAVNTEAFF.

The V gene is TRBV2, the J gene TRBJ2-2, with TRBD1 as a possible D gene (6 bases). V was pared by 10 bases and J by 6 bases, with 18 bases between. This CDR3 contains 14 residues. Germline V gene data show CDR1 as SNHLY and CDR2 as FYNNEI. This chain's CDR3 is CATSYGPGAGELFF. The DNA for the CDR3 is TGTGCCACCTCGTACGGGCCAGGGGCCGGGGAGCTGTTTTTT.

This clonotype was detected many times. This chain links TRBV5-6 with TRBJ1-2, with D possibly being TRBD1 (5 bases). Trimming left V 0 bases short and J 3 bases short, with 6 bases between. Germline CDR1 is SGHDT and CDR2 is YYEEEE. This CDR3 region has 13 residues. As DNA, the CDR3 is TGTGCCAGCAGCTTGGGGGGACACTATGGCTACACCTTC. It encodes CASSLGGHYGYTF.

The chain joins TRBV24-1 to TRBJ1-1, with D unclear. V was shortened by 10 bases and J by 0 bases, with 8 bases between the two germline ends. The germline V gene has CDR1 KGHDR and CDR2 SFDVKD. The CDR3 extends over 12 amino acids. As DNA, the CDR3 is TGTGCCACAGGGTGTATGAACACTGAAGCTTTCTTT. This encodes CATGCMNTEAFF.

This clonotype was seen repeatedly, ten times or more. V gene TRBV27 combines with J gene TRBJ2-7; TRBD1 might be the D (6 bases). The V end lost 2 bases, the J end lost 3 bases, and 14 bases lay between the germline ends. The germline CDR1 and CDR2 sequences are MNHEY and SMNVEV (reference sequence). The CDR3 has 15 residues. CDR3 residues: CASSLASRGHYEQYF. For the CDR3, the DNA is TGTGCCAGCAGTTTAGCTTCCAGGGGACACTACGAGCAGTACTTC.

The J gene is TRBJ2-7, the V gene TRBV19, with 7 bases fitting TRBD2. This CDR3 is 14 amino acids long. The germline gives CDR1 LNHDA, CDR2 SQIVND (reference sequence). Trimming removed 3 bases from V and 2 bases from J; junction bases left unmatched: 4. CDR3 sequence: CASSIQTSTYEQYF. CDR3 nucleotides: TGTGCCAGTAGTATCCAGACTAGCACCTACGAGCAGTACTTC.

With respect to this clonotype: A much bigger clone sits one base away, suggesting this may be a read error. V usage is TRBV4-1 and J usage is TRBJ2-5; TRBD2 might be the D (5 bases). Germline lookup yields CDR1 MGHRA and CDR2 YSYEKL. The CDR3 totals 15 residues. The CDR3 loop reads CTSSHPGISQETQYF. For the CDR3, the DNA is TGCACCAGCAGCCACCCCGGGATTTCCCAAGAGACCCAGTACTTC.

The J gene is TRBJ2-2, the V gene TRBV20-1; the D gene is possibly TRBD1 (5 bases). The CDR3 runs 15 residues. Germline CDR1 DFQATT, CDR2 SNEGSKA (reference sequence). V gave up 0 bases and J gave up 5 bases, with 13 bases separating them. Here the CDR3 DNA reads TGCAGTGCTAGAGATCGCAGGGTTAGGACCGGGGAGCTGTTTTTT. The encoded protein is CSARDRRVRTGELFF.

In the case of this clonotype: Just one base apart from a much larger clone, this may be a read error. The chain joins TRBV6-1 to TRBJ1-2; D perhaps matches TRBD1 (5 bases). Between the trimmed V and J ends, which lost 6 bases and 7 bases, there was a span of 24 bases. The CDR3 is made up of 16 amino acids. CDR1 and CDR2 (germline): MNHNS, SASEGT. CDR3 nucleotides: TGTGCCAGCAGCAGCCTCAGGGTCGCCGATATCTGTGGCTACACCTTC. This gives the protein CASSSLRVADICGYTF.

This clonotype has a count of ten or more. CDR3 sequence: CASSLGAAGELFF. In DNA form, the CDR3 reads TGTGCCAGCAGCTTGGGGGCGGCCGGGGAGCTGTTTTTT. The chain couples TRBV5-5 to TRBJ2-2; no firm D call. CDR3 length equals 13 residues. V dropped 0 bases and J dropped 6 bases, with 6 bases sitting between them. Per germline, CDR1 SGHKS and CDR2 YYEKEE (reference sequence).

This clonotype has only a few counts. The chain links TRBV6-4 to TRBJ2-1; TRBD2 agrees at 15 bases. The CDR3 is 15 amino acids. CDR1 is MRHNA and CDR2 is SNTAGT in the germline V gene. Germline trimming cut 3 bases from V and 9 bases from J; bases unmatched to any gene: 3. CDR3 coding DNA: TGTGCCAGCAGTGAGAGGACTAGCGGGGGGGGTGAGCAGTTCTTC. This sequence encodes CASSERTSGGGEQFF.

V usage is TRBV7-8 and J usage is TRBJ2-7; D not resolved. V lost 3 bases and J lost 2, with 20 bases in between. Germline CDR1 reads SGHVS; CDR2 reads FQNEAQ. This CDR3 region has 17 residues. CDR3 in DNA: TGTGCCAGCAGCTTTGAAGGACCCAGCGACCCTCCCTACGAGCAGTACTTC. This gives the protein CASSFEGPSDPPYEQYF.

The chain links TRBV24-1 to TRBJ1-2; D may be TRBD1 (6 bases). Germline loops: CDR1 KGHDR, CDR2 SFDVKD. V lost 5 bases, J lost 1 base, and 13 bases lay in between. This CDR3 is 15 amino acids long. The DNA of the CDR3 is TGTGCCACCAGTGCGACCGGGACAAGTAACTATGGCTACACCTTC. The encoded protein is CATSATGTSNYGYTF.

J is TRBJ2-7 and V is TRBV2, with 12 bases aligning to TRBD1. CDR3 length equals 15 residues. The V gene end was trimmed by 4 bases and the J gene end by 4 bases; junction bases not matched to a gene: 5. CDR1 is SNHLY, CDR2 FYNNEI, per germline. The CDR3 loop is CASSVKGQGAYEQYF. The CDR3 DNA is TGTGCCAGCAGTGTTAAGGGACAGGGGGCATACGAGCAGTACTTC.

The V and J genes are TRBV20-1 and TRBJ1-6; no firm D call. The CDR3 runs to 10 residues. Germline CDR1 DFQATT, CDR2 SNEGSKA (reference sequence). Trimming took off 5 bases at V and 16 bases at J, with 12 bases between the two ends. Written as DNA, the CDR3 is TGCAGTGCTCCTCTTGGCCCGCTCCACTTT. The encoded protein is CSAPLGPLHF.

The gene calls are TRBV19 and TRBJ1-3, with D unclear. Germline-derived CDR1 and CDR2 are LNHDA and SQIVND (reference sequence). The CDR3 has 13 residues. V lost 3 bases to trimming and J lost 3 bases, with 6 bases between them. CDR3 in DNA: TGTGCCAGTAGTATCTTCGTTGGAAACACCATATATTTT. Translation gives CASSIFVGNTIYF.

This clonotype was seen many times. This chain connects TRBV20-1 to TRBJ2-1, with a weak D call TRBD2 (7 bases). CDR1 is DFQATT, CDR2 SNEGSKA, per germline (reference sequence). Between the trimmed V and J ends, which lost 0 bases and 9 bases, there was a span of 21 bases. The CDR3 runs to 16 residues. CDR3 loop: CSARDILEGGLVEQFF. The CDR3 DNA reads TGCAGTGCTAGAGATATCTTGGAGGGGGGGCTCGTTGAGCAGTTCTTC.

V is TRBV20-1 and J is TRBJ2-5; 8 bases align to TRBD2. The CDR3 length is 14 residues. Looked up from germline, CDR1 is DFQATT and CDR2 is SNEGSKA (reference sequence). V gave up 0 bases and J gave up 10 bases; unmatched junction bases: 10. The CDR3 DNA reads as TGCAGTGCTAGAGATCGGCGCCTAGCGGGTAACCAGTACTTC. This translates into CSARDRRLAGNQYF.

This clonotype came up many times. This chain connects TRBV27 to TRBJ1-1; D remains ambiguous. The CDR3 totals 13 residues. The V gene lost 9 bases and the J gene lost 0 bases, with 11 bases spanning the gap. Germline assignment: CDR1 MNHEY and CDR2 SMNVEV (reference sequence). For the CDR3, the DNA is TGTGCCAGTACCGACGGGATGAACACTGAAGCTTTCTTT. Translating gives CASTDGMNTEAFF.

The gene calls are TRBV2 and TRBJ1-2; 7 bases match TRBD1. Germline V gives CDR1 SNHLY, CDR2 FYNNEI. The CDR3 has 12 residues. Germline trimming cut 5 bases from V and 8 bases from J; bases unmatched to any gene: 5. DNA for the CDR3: TGTGCCAGCAGTTTCGACAGGGACGGCTACACCTTC. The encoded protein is CASSFDRDGYTF.

The CDR3: CASIPGGQMNTEAFF. CDR3 in DNA: TGTGCCAGCATCCCAGGGGGACAGATGAACACTGAAGCTTTCTTT. V is TRBV25-1 and J is TRBJ1-1; TRBD1 agrees at 7 bases. CDR3 length: 15 residues. Germline CDR1 and CDR2: MGHDK and SYGVNS. V was clipped by 7 bases and J by 0 bases; unmatched bases: 8.

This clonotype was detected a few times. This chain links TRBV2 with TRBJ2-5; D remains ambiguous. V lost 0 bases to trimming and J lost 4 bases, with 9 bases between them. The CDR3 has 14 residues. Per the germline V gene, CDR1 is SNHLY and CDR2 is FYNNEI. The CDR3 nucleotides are TGTGCCAGCAGTGAAGCGCTTTTCGGAGAGACCCAGTACTTC. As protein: CASSEALFGETQYF. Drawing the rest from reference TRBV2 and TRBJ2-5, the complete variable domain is EPEVTQTPSHQVTQMGQEVILRCVPISNHLYFYWYRQILGQKVEFLVSFYNNEISEKSEIFDDQFSVERPDGSNFTLKIRSTKLEDSAMYFCASSEALFGETQYFGPGTRLLVL.

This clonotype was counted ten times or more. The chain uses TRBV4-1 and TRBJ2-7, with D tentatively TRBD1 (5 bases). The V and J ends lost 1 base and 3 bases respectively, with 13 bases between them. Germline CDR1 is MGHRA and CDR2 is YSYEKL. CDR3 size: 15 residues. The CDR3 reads CASSQGQGVVYEQYF. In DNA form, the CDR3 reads TGCGCCAGCAGCCAAGGCCAAGGGGTTGTCTACGAGCAGTACTTC.

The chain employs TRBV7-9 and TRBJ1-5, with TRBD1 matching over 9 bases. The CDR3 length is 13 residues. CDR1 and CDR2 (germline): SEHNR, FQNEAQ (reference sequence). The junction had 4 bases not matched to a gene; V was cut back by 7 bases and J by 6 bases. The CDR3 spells CASTPTGGQPQHF. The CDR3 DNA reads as TGTGCCAGCACCCCGACAGGGGGTCAGCCCCAGCATTTT.